This T cell receptor beta chain emerged from a study of shared clonotypes between healthy human individuals. The germline CDR1 and CDR2 sequences are PRHDT and FYEKMQ (reference sequence). This CDR3 contains 13 residues. Trimming took off 5 bases at V and 6 bases at J, with 14 bases between the two ends. The naive CD8 population came from CD45RO-negative cells selected for CCR7, without terminally differentiated effector memory CD45RA+ cells. The method was immunoSEQ multiplex PCR; TCRdb's version includes in-frame clones alone and lacks a portion of them. The sample holds some 2 million clones; just under 95% are singletons and the top ten take 0.85% to 1.2%.

V gene TRBV13 combines with J gene TRBJ2-7; D gene uncertain. The specimen sequenced was naive CD8+ T cells sorted from blood. The sequence came from a young man in good health. The CDR3 here is CASSTGRWAEQYF. CDR3 bases: TGTGCCAGCAGCACCGGTAGATGGGCCGAGCAGTACTTC.